This paragraph reports one T cell receptor beta chain. Patients from Seattle were sampled longitudinally, starting during active infection. These data are taken from a study of blood T cell repertoires in COVID-19. Study information: Samples taken during acute and convalescent COVID-19 were collected in the United States, Italy and Spain. T cells, B-cell-depleted T cells, or PBMCs supplied cDNA or gDNA.

CDR1 and CDR2 (germline): SGHTA, FQGTGA. The CDR3 contains 15 residues. V was cut by 5 bases and J by 3 bases, with 14 bases left in between. Original data processing: Scientists estimated how many nucleated cells there were by amplifying reference gene primers. Produced via immunoSEQ multiplex PCR; TCRdb's table is partial and in-frame only. V and J calls plus clone size are reproduced from that table; the DNA served to infer D and trimming. The sample consists of about 210,000 clones, approximately 80% of them appearing once. The TCR originated in a woman aged 80 or older with COVID-19, enrolled during active disease. V usage is TRBV7-3 and J usage is TRBJ2-1; D perhaps matches TRBD1 (5 bases). Sequencing input: peripheral blood. The CDR3 coding sequence is TGTGCCAGCAGCCCAAACCAGGGCGTCTACAATGAGCAGTTCTTC. Amino acid sequence: CASSPNQGVYNEQFF.